The present entry profiles one T cell receptor (beta chain) with its context. Its specificity is unknown. This sample stems from a study of blood T cells in healthy people across ages. Caucasian individuals from Russia who were healthy and aged 6 to 90 acted as donors. It was ten milliliters of peripheral blood that were drawn from each donor. Trimming cost V 6 bases and J 0 bases, with 11 bases left between them. Germline V CDR1 and CDR2: DFQATT, SNEGSKA (reference sequence). The CDR3 is 13 residues long. A second roughly 7 to 12 cycle PCR used barcoded and J-beta primers. MiXCR, applied by TCRdb to the 5' RACE reads, yields one record per CDR3 protein. The repertoire holds about 1,500,000 distinct CDR3 sequences, with 42% as singletons. Points from the study as a whole: With age, beta diversity per million T cells declined roughly linearly, significantly by 40.

V usage is TRBV20-1 and J usage is TRBJ2-5; perhaps TRBD1 as D (5 bases). The sequencing sample was made of blood. The sequence derives from a woman aged 18-30 years in good health. CDR3 protein: CSADSQNQETQYF. The CDR3 DNA follows: TGCAGTGCCGACAGTCAAAACCAAGAGACCCAGTACTTC.